The TCR beta chain under discussion was sequenced for a study of blood T cell repertoires in COVID-19. About the study: Sites in the United States, Italy and Spain provided acute and convalescent COVID-19 samples.

The CDR3 runs to 14 residues. In germline, CDR1 is SGHTA, CDR2 FQGTGA. V was shortened by 3 bases and J by 1 base, with 4 bases between the two germline ends. Only in-frame clones appear in the TCRdb table, and some are missing; sequencing was by immunoSEQ multiplex PCR. This table has 130,000 or so clones, roughly 84% appearing once. The chain joins TRBV7-3 to TRBJ2-6; D not certain. The material sequenced was peripheral blood. The clonotype was recovered from a man in his sixties with acute or convalescent COVID-19. The CDR3 is CASSFHSGANVLTF. The CDR3 DNA follows: TGTGCCAGCAGCTTCCATTCTGGGGCCAACGTCCTGACTTTC. Variable domain in full (rest from reference TRBV7-3 and TRBJ2-6): GAGVSQTPSNKVTEKGKYVELRCDPISGHTALYWYRQSLGQGPEFLIYFQGTGAADDSGLPNDRFFAVRPEGSVSTLKIQRTERGDSAVYLCASSFHSGANVLTFGAGSRLTVL.